The rows below give T cell receptor beta chains drawn from one sample of a study of cytomegalovirus exposure and HLA in healthy donors. TCRdb keeps only in-frame clones here, not all; method: immunoSEQ multiplex PCR. The data hold over 100,000 clones, with about 9.5% observed a single time. Sequenced input: PBMCs. These receptors originate from a middle-aged man in good health and CMV-seropositive. Each CDR3 is given with its conserved first and last residue. D genes are given only for firm matches. A clone size is listed for some rows: how often the clone was seen (once, few, many), or a class if it is expanded.

J gene: TRBJ2-3; V gene: TRBV7-2; clone size: few; D gene: TRBD2; CDR3 protein: CASSRPLAGVTDTQYF; CDR3 DNA: TGTGCCAGCAGCCGACCACTAGCGGGAGTCACAGATACGCAGTATTTT
J gene: TRBJ1-5; V gene: TRBV6-1; clone size: many; D gene: .; CDR3 protein: CASSSGYSNQPQHF; CDR3 DNA: TGTGCCAGCAGTTCGGGTTATAGCAATCAGCCCCAGCATTTT
J gene: TRBJ2-1; V gene: TRBV2; clone size: .; D gene: .; CDR3 protein: CASSERERRAEFF; CDR3 DNA: TGTGCCAGCAGTGAGCGAGAGAGGCGCGCCGAGTTCTTC
J gene: TRBJ2-1; V gene: TRBV27; clone size: .; D gene: TRBD2; CDR3 protein: CASSSPIGLDVNEQFF; CDR3 DNA: TGTGCCAGCAGTTCCCCGATTGGACTAGACGTCAATGAGCAGTTCTTC
J gene: TRBJ2-1; V gene: TRBV5-4; clone size: few; D gene: TRBD1; CDR3 protein: CASSLGATGVDNEQFF; CDR3 DNA: TGTGCCAGCAGCTTAGGGGCCACAGGGGTCGACAATGAGCAGTTCTTC
J gene: TRBJ1-2; V gene: TRBV19; clone size: few; D gene: TRBD1; CDR3 protein: CATGTGYNYGYTF; CDR3 DNA: TGTGCCACAGGGACAGGGTATAACTATGGCTACACCTTC
J gene: TRBJ2-5; V gene: TRBV2; clone size: .; D gene: .; CDR3 protein: CASSEGGETQYF; CDR3 DNA: TGTGCCAGCAGTGAAGGCGGGGAGACCCAGTACTTC
J gene: TRBJ2-2; V gene: TRBV28; clone size: few; D gene: TRBD2; CDR3 protein: CASTPSGWRESTGELFF; CDR3 DNA: TGTGCCAGCACCCCTAGCGGGTGGCGGGAGAGCACCGGGGAGCTGTTTTTT
J gene: TRBJ2-2; V gene: TRBV19; clone size: few; D gene: .; CDR3 protein: CASRRSGFNTGELFF; CDR3 DNA: TGTGCCAGTAGACGAAGCGGGTTTAACACCGGGGAGCTGTTTTTT
J gene: TRBJ2-2; V gene: TRBV9; clone size: .; D gene: .; CDR3 protein: CASSVVSGELFF; CDR3 DNA: TGTGCCAGCAGCGTAGTATCCGGGGAGCTGTTTTTT
J gene: TRBJ1-4; V gene: TRBV2; clone size: .; D gene: .; CDR3 protein: CASKRGTGSNEKLFF; CDR3 DNA: TGTGCCAGCAAGAGGGGCACAGGGTCTAATGAAAAACTGTTTTTT
J gene: TRBJ1-6; V gene: TRBV25-1; clone size: .; D gene: .; CDR3 protein: CASSEYLVGGVTPPLHF; CDR3 DNA: TGTGCCAGCAGTGAATATTTGGTGGGGGGGGTAACGCCACCCCTCCACTTT
J gene: TRBJ2-2; V gene: TRBV9; clone size: few; D gene: .; CDR3 protein: CASSPRGVGNTGELFF; CDR3 DNA: TGTGCCAGCAGCCCGAGAGGCGTGGGGAACACCGGGGAGCTGTTTTTT
J gene: TRBJ2-1; V gene: TRBV28; clone size: few; D gene: TRBD1; CDR3 protein: CASSLGQGWYNEQFF; CDR3 DNA: TGTGCCAGCAGTTTGGGACAGGGGTGGTACAATGAGCAGTTCTTC
J gene: TRBJ2-1; V gene: TRBV7-6; clone size: few; D gene: TRBD2; CDR3 protein: CASSSTSGHNEQFF; CDR3 DNA: TGTGCCAGCAGCTCGACTAGCGGGCACAATGAGCAGTTCTTC
J gene: TRBJ2-3; V gene: TRBV29-1; clone size: few; D gene: TRBD2; CDR3 protein: CSVATGLAGGDTQYF; CDR3 DNA: TGCAGCGTAGCAACGGGACTAGCGGGAGGGGATACGCAGTATTTT
J gene: TRBJ2-7; V gene: TRBV7-8; clone size: .; D gene: .; CDR3 protein: CASSQRDSQYEQYF; CDR3 DNA: TGTGCCAGCAGCCAAAGGGACTCGCAGTACGAGCAGTACTTC
J gene: TRBJ2-7; V gene: TRBV7-6; clone size: few; D gene: TRBD1; CDR3 protein: CASSSSWDRAHEQYF; CDR3 DNA: TGTGCCAGCAGCTCTAGTTGGGACAGGGCCCACGAGCAGTACTTC
J gene: TRBJ2-4; V gene: TRBV28; clone size: .; D gene: TRBD1; CDR3 protein: CASTLLPGTGQNIQYF; CDR3 DNA: TGTGCCAGCACACTCCTCCCCGGGACAGGCCAAAACATTCAGTACTTC
J gene: TRBJ2-1; V gene: TRBV9; clone size: few; D gene: .; CDR3 protein: CASSVVSGGEQFF; CDR3 DNA: TGTGCCAGCAGCGTGGTTTCGGGGGGCGAGCAGTTCTTC
J gene: TRBJ1-2; V gene: TRBV6-5; clone size: .; D gene: TRBD1; CDR3 protein: CASSYGTGVHYGYTF; CDR3 DNA: TGTGCCAGCAGTTACGGGACAGGAGTCCACTATGGCTACACCTTC
J gene: TRBJ2-2; V gene: TRBV13; clone size: .; D gene: .; CDR3 protein: CASSPWGVTGELFF; CDR3 DNA: TGTGCCAGCAGCCCCTGGGGGGTTACCGGGGAGCTGTTTTTT
J gene: TRBJ1-3; V gene: TRBV4-1; clone size: few; D gene: .; CDR3 protein: CASSQGFRLRSSGNTIYF; CDR3 DNA: TGCGCCAGCAGCCAAGGGTTCCGGCTTCGGAGCTCTGGAAACACCATATATTTT
J gene: TRBJ2-3; V gene: TRBV6-4; clone size: .; D gene: .; CDR3 protein: CASSDTRSLSTDTQYF; CDR3 DNA: TGTGCCAGCAGTGATACTAGAAGTTTAAGCACAGATACGCAGTATTTT
J gene: TRBJ1-5; V gene: TRBV30; clone size: few; D gene: .; CDR3 protein: CAWSVRGQPQHF; CDR3 DNA: TGTGCCTGGAGTGTACGCGGTCAGCCCCAGCATTTT
J gene: TRBJ2-7; V gene: TRBV4-3; clone size: few; D gene: .; CDR3 protein: CASSQDIGLGSYEQYF; CDR3 DNA: TGCGCCAGCAGCCAAGATATAGGACTCGGGTCCTACGAGCAGTACTTC
J gene: TRBJ1-4; V gene: TRBV18; clone size: .; D gene: TRBD1; CDR3 protein: CASSPPRAGQGSEKLFF; CDR3 DNA: TGTGCCAGCTCACCACCGAGAGCGGGACAGGGGAGCGAAAAGCTGTTTTTT
J gene: TRBJ2-2; V gene: TRBV6-1; clone size: few; D gene: TRBD2; CDR3 protein: CASRGLAGRSGELFF; CDR3 DNA: TGTGCCAGCAGGGGACTAGCGGGACGCTCCGGGGAGCTGTTTTTT
J gene: TRBJ1-5; V gene: TRBV4-1; clone size: few; D gene: .; CDR3 protein: CASSPVPSSNQPQHF; CDR3 DNA: TGCGCCAGCAGCCCGGTCCCAAGTAGCAATCAGCCCCAGCATTTT
J gene: TRBJ2-1; V gene: TRBV5-6; clone size: .; D gene: TRBD2; CDR3 protein: CASSFSRTSGVVEFF; CDR3 DNA: TGTGCCAGCAGCTTTAGTCGGACTAGCGGGGTGGTTGAGTTCTTC
J gene: TRBJ2-2; V gene: TRBV11-2; clone size: few; D gene: TRBD2; CDR3 protein: CASSLRLLSGRADTGELFF; CDR3 DNA: TGTGCCAGCAGCTTAAGGTTGTTAAGCGGGAGGGCCGACACCGGGGAGCTGTTTTTT
J gene: TRBJ2-7; V gene: TRBV27; clone size: few; D gene: .; CDR3 protein: CASSKGGSLVHEQYF; CDR3 DNA: TGTGCCAGCAGCAAAGGAGGTTCTTTAGTCCACGAGCAGTACTTC
J gene: TRBJ2-5; V gene: TRBV7-6; clone size: .; D gene: .; CDR3 protein: CASSLGDGGETQYF; CDR3 DNA: TGTGCCAGCAGCTTAGGGGACGGGGGAGAGACCCAGTACTTC
J gene: TRBJ1-2; V gene: TRBV6-5; clone size: .; D gene: TRBD1; CDR3 protein: CASSQLTGLYGYTF; CDR3 DNA: TGTGCCAGCAGTCAATTGACAGGGTTGTATGGCTACACCTTC
J gene: TRBJ1-1; V gene: TRBV29-1; clone size: few; D gene: .; CDR3 protein: CSAEDTPTEAFF; CDR3 DNA: TGCAGCGCTGAAGATACACCCACTGAAGCTTTCTTT